Listed below are T cell receptor beta chains from one sample, sequenced in a study of OX40 agonist ivuxolimab in advanced cancers. Generated by immunoSEQ multiplex PCR, the TCRdb table keeps only in-frame clones and is missing some. Here the sample spans about 13,000 clones, about three quarters being singletons. Here the sequenced sample was CD4+ or CD8+ T cells sorted from blood, taken in a trial of the OX40 agonist ivuxolimab. These receptor sequences come from an adult with an advanced solid tumor such as melanoma, head and neck, liver or kidney cancer. CDR3s include the opening cysteine and the closing phenylalanine or tryptophan. The D gene is left open where the match is weak. Size is stated for part of the rows, as once, few or many counts, or as a class when the clone is expanded.

D: TRBD2; V: TRBV29-1; size: once; J: TRBJ2-5; CDR3: CSVPSLAGGQETQYF; DNA: TGCAGCGTTCCCTCCCTAGCGGGAGGGCAAGAGACCCAGTACTTC
D: .; V: TRBV6-1; size: .; J: TRBJ2-1; CDR3: CASSEAPGLSTYNEQFF; DNA: TGTGCCAGCAGTGAGGCCCCGGGACTCTCGACCTACAATGAGCAGTTCTTC
D: .; V: TRBV10-3; size: .; J: TRBJ1-1; CDR3: CAIIPDGGTEAFF; DNA: TGTGCCATCATCCCGGACGGGGGCACTGAAGCTTTCTTT
D: .; V: TRBV6-1; size: .; J: TRBJ1-5; CDR3: CASSFQPQHF; DNA: TGTGCCAGCAGTTTTCAGCCCCAGCATTTT
D: TRBD2; V: TRBV7-9; size: .; J: TRBJ2-5; CDR3: CASSLTSGRETQYF; DNA: TGTGCCAGCAGCTTGACCAGCGGGAGAGAGACCCAGTACTTC
D: .; V: TRBV6-1; size: .; J: TRBJ1-1; CDR3: CASSVANTEAFF; DNA: TGTGCCAGCAGTGTGGCGAACACTGAAGCTTTCTTT
D: .; V: TRBV27; size: .; J: TRBJ2-7; CDR3: CASARTASYEQYF; DNA: TGTGCCAGCGCCCGGACAGCCTCCTACGAGCAGTACTTC
D: .; V: TRBV12-5; size: once; J: TRBJ2-3; CDR3: CASGPSQDTQYF; DNA: TGTGCTAGTGGTCCGTCACAGGATACGCAGTATTTT
D: .; V: TRBV7-9; size: once; J: TRBJ2-7; CDR3: CASSLLTGQALEQYF; DNA: TGTGCCAGCAGCTTGCTGACAGGACAAGCCCTCGAGCAGTACTTC
D: TRBD1; V: TRBV7-2; size: medium-sized; J: TRBJ1-2; CDR3: CASSFPDRARYGYTF; DNA: TGTGCCAGCAGCTTCCCGGACAGGGCGCGGTATGGCTACACCTTC